Listed below are T cell receptor beta chains from one sample, sequenced in a study of blood T cell repertoires in COVID-19. The method was immunoSEQ multiplex PCR; TCRdb's version includes in-frame clones alone and lacks a portion of them. There are 200,000 to 250,000 clones in the sample; under 85% occur only once, and less than 2% lies in the top ten. Specimen: PBMCs or T cells enriched from blood (not recorded which). All receptors derive from a man in his sixties who had recovered from COVID-19. Each CDR3 is given with its conserved first and last residue. The D gene is left open where the match is weak. Clone size is not always given. Where it is, it says once, few, many or a class for expanded clones.

abundance	v_gene	j_gene	d_gene	CDR3aa	CDR3nt
-	TRBV5-1	TRBJ1-6	-	CATPPPGVYGNSPLHF	TGCGCCACACCCCCGCCAGGGGTCTATGGTAATTCACCCCTCCACTTT
-	TRBV7-8	TRBJ2-7	-	CASSLPLGPYEQYF	TGTGCCAGCAGCTTACCACTGGGCCCCTACGAGCAGTACTTC
few	TRBV19	TRBJ2-2	-	CASSIERHAGELFF	TGTGCCAGTAGTATAGAACGACACGCCGGGGAGCTGTTTTTT
-	TRBV7-6	TRBJ2-7	-	CASSLRPTYEQYF	TGTGCCAGCAGCTTGAGGCCAACCTACGAGCAGTACTTC
-	TRBV29-1	TRBJ1-3	-	CSVEPSSGNTIYF	TGCAGCGTTGAGCCGAGCTCTGGAAACACCATATATTTT
-	TRBV25-1	TRBJ2-1	TRBD2	CASSSRGLAGGHEQFF	TGTGCCAGCAGTTCTCGGGGGCTAGCGGGGGGCCATGAGCAGTTCTTC
-	TRBV7-2	TRBJ1-1	-	CASSFQGLYTEAFF	TGTGCCAGCAGCTTCCAGGGGTTGTACACTGAAGCTTTCTTT
-	TRBV7-3	TRBJ1-2	TRBD1	CASSLQGQGENGYTF	TGTGCCAGCAGCTTACAGGGACAGGGGGAGAATGGCTACACCTTC
once	TRBV6-5	TRBJ1-2	-	CASRPLRQGNYGYTF	TGTGCCAGCAGGCCCCTCAGGCAGGGCAACTATGGCTACACCTTC
-	TRBV7-9	TRBJ1-1	TRBD1	CASSTKQGIAEAFF	TGTGCCAGCAGTACTAAACAGGGGATCGCTGAAGCTTTCTTT
-	TRBV6-1	TRBJ1-5	-	CASSEASSNQPQHF	TGTGCCAGCAGTGAAGCGAGTAGCAATCAGCCCCAGCATTTT
-	TRBV19	TRBJ2-3	-	CASSISGPTDTQYF	TGTGCCAGTAGTATTAGCGGCCCAACAGATACGCAGTATTTT
-	TRBV29-1	TRBJ1-1	TRBD1	CSVEAAGGSPEAFF	TGCAGCGTTGAGGCAGCAGGGGGCAGCCCTGAAGCTTTCTTT
-	TRBV4-1	TRBJ1-4	TRBD1	CASSRGQGASNEKLFF	TGCGCCAGCAGCCGGGGGCAGGGGGCGTCTAATGAAAAACTGTTTTTT
-	TRBV29-1	TRBJ1-2	-	CSVCPNTNYGYTF	TGCAGCGTGTGTCCCAACACTAACTATGGCTACACCTTC
-	TRBV25-1	TRBJ1-6	TRBD1	CASRDRYNSPLHF	TGTGCCAGCAGGGACAGGTATAATTCACCCCTCCACTTT
-	TRBV19	TRBJ1-5	-	CASSIDRGNQPQHF	TGTGCCAGTAGTATCGACAGAGGCAATCAGCCCCAGCATTTT